Presented here are 8 T cell receptor beta chains from one specimen sequenced in a study of CD8 T cells in Susac syndrome. RNA, at about 0.5 to 1 ug, was reverse transcribed with random hexamers. One entry per CDR3 protein, called by TCRdb with MiXCR from the immunoSEQ multiplex PCR reads. The data contain 150,000 to 200,000 distinct CDR3 sequences, over 75% of them singletons. The material sequenced was CD4+ T cells from PBMCs. The source is a human donor with Susac syndrome.

The chain employs TRBV11-2 and TRBJ2-6; perhaps TRBD1 as D (5 bases). Trimming took off 1 base at V and 1 base at J, with 17 bases between the two ends. CDR1 is SGHAT, CDR2 FQNNGV, per germline. The CDR3 is 19 residues long. The CDR3 sequence is CASSLGSTDSKSGANVLTF. In DNA form, the CDR3 reads TGTGCCAGCAGCTTAGGATCGACAGATTCAAAGTCTGGGGCCAACGTCCTGACTTTC.

This clonotype came up once. This chain links TRBV11-2 with TRBJ2-1, with a weak D call TRBD1 (6 bases). Germline V gene sequence: CDR1 SGHAT, CDR2 FQNNGV. CDR3 length: 15 amino acids. V dropped 1 base and J dropped 3 bases, with 10 bases sitting between them. The CDR3 spells CASSLAGTNYNEQFF. The CDR3 nucleotides are TGTGCCAGCAGCTTAGCTGGGACAAACTACAATGAGCAGTTCTTC.

This clonotype occurred once. V gene TRBV5-1 combines with J gene TRBJ2-1, with 10 nucleotides matching TRBD2. Germline V gene sequence: CDR1 SGHRS, CDR2 YFSETQ. V gave up 4 bases and J gave up 3 bases; unmatched junction bases: 10. CDR3 length: 17 amino acids. The CDR3 here is CASSTTRAGGVYNEQFF. CDR3 DNA: TGCGCCAGCAGCACGACCCGAGCGGGAGGGGTCTACAATGAGCAGTTCTTC.

The V and J genes are TRBV2 and TRBJ1-5, with a weak D call TRBD1 (6 bases). Germline V gene lookup returns CDR1 SNHLY and CDR2 FYNNEI. This CDR3 region has 12 residues. Trimming removed 7 bases at V and 5 bases at J, with 9 bases between. This CDR3 is CASKGDYQPQHF. The CDR3 nucleotides are TGTGCCAGCAAGGGGGATTATCAGCCCCAGCATTTT. Together with reference TRBV2 and TRBJ1-5, the CDR3 gives the full variable domain: EPEVTQTPSHQVTQMGQEVILRCVPISNHLYFYWYRQILGQKVEFLVSFYNNEISEKSEIFDDQFSVERPDGSNFTLKIRSTKLEDSAMYFCASKGDYQPQHFGDGTRLSIL.

This chain uses TRBV6-1 with TRBJ2-3; a possible D gene is TRBD2 (5 bases). The CDR3 has 14 residues. V was cut by 10 bases and J by 1 base, with 15 bases left in between. Germline V lookup: CDR1 MNHNS, CDR2 SASEGT. The CDR3: CATKGAGGTDTQYF. The DNA for the CDR3 is TGTGCCACCAAGGGAGCAGGCGGCACAGATACGCAGTATTTT.

The chain recombines TRBV5-4 with TRBJ2-1; D unresolved. This CDR3 spans 15 amino acids. Germline V lookup: CDR1 SGHNT, CDR2 YYREEE (reference sequence). The V end was cut by 0 bases, the J end by 5 bases, with 12 bases between. The CDR3 region is CASSLDGALNNEQFF. DNA for the CDR3: TGTGCCAGCAGCTTGGACGGCGCACTCAACAATGAGCAGTTCTTC.

V usage is TRBV4-2 and J usage is TRBJ1-5, with 7 bases identical to TRBD1. Per germline, CDR1 LGHNA and CDR2 YNFKEQ. Unmatched junction bases numbered 11, after V lost 6 bases and J lost 3 bases. CDR3 length: 16 residues. Here the CDR3 reads CASRVEAGGNNQPQHF. The DNA for the CDR3 is TGTGCCAGCAGGGTCGAGGCAGGGGGTAACAATCAGCCCCAGCATTTT.

This chain connects TRBV9 to TRBJ2-7; 8 nucleotides agree with TRBD2. Per germline, CDR1 SGDLS and CDR2 YYNGEE. The CDR3 runs to 15 residues. The ends lost 3 bases at V and 1 base at J; junction bases unmatched: 6. The DNA for the CDR3 is TGTGCCAGCAGCGAGGGATCGGGAGGGTCCTACGAGCAGTACTTC. The encoded protein is CASSEGSGGSYEQYF.